This note documents a single T cell receptor (beta chain) sequence. Germline V gives CDR1 DFQATT, CDR2 SNEGSKA (reference sequence). The CDR3 spans 15 residues. The ends lost 3 bases at V and 5 bases at J; junction bases unmatched: 6. The sample belongs to a study of blood T cell repertoires in COVID-19. Background on the study: The samples span acute and convalescent COVID-19 from the United States, Italy and Spain. In each case, the material was cDNA or gDNA derived from T cells, B-cell-depleted T cells, or PBMCs.

Authors' processing steps: Estimated nucleated cell counts came from reference gene primer amplification. Clones were sequenced by immunoSEQ multiplex PCR, and TCRdb holds only the in-frame ones, with some missing. D and trimming were read from the DNA, whereas the V and J calls and clone size are those reported in that table. Of tens of thousands of clones listed, approximately 89% are singletons. Sequencing used peripheral blood. J is TRBJ2-2 and V is TRBV20-1; 10 bases agree with TRBD2. This sequence was found in a woman older than 75 with acute or convalescent COVID-19. The CDR3: CSASPAGGQTGELFF. CDR3 bases: TGCAGTGCTAGTCCAGCGGGGGGGCAAACCGGGGAGCTGTTTTTT.